This entry concerns a single T cell receptor (beta chain). Its antigen is as yet unknown. These data come from a study of OX40 agonist ivuxolimab in advanced cancers. In the study overall: Ivuxolimab was delivered to patients intravenously every 2 weeks at doses spanning 0.01 to 10 mg/kg. The dose-escalation group included hepatocellular carcinoma, melanoma, renal cell carcinoma and head and neck cancer.

Collection of blood occurred at baseline, at cycle 4 day 1, and at cycle 7 day 1. Per the germline V gene, CDR1 is SGHAT and CDR2 is FQDESV (reference sequence). CDR3 size: 12 residues. TCRdb keeps only in-frame clones here, not all; method: immunoSEQ multiplex PCR. Altogether about 44,000 clones are present, 70% to 90% being singletons, with the ten largest covering 18%. Points from the study as a whole: In CD8+ T cells, expanded clones were on average more numerous than in CD4+.

V is TRBV11-1 and J is TRBJ1-1, with 7 positions matching TRBD1. Specimen: CD4+ or CD8+ T cells sorted from blood, collected in a trial of the OX40 agonist ivuxolimab. The TCR sequence derives from an adult with an advanced solid tumor such as melanoma, head and neck, liver or kidney cancer. The CDR3 nucleotides are TGTGCTTCCGAGGGGGCAAGCACTGAAGCTTTCTTT. Protein product: CASEGASTEAFF.